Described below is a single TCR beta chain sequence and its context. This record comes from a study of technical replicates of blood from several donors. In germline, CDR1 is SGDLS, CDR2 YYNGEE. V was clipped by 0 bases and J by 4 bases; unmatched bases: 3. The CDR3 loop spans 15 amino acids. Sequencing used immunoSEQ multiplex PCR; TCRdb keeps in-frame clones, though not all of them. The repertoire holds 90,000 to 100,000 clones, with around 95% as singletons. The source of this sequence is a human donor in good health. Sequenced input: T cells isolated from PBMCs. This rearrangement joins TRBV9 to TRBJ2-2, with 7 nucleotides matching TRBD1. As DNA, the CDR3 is TGTGCCAGCAGCGTAGCAGGGGACAGCACCGGGGAGCTGTTTTTT. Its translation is CASSVAGDSTGELFF. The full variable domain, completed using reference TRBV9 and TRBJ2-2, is DSGVTQTPKHLITATGQRVTLRCSPRSGDLSVYWYQQSLDQGLQFLIQYYNGEERAKGNILERFSAQQFPDLHSELNLSSLELGDSALYFCASSVAGDSTGELFFGEGSRLTVL.